Below, 16 T cell receptor beta chains from the same sample are listed, as sequenced in a study of blood T cell repertoires in COVID-19. Measured with immunoSEQ multiplex PCR; TCRdb has only the in-frame clones, and not every one. In the table there are about 130,000 clones, approximately 83% of which are singletons. What was sequenced was PBMCs or T cells enriched from blood (not recorded which). Receptor source: a man between 50 and 59 years old who had recovered from COVID-19.

In its sample, this clone was seen a few times. The chain uses TRBV27 and TRBJ1-1; the D gene is possibly TRBD1 (5 bases). The germline gives CDR1 MNHEY, CDR2 SMNVEV (reference sequence). Trimming stripped 3 bases from V and 13 bases from J, with 18 bases between. This CDR3 has 13 amino acids. The CDR3 DNA is TGTGCCAGCAGTTTCGGGCAGGGTCTCCGCGTTTTCTTT. Translating gives CASSFGQGLRVFF.

This clone appeared once. The chain combines TRBV11-2 with TRBJ2-7, with TRBD1 matching over 9 bases. The germline V gene has CDR1 SGHAT and CDR2 FQNNGV. The length of the CDR3 is 16 residues. Trimming at V came to 4 bases and at J to 2 bases, leaving 9 bases not matched to a gene. The CDR3 reads CASSWTGERNPYEQYF. As DNA, the CDR3 is TGTGCCAGCAGCTGGACAGGGGAGCGGAATCCCTACGAGCAGTACTTC.

V is TRBV2 and J is TRBJ2-3; maybe TRBD2 (5 bases). In germline, CDR1 is SNHLY, CDR2 FYNNEI. Between the trimmed V and J ends, which lost 4 bases and 6 bases, there was a span of 11 bases. There are 13 residues in the CDR3. As DNA, the CDR3 is TGTGCCAGCAGTGTTCGGGGAATTGATACGCAGTATTTT. Translation: CASSVRGIDTQYF. The whole variable domain, remainder taken from reference TRBV2 and TRBJ2-3, is EPEVTQTPSHQVTQMGQEVILRCVPISNHLYFYWYRQILGQKVEFLVSFYNNEISEKSEIFDDQFSVERPDGSNFTLKIRSTKLEDSAMYFCASSVRGIDTQYFGPGTRLTVL.

This rearrangement joins TRBV18 to TRBJ1-1; D may be TRBD1 (6 bases). V lost 5 bases and J 0 bases, leaving 10 bases between the germline ends. The CDR3 is 14 residues long. Per the germline V gene, CDR1 is KGHSH and CDR2 is LQKENI. The CDR3 loop reads CASSTGTVNTEAFF. CDR3 DNA: TGTGCCAGCTCAACAGGGACCGTGAACACTGAAGCTTTCTTT.

This clone was observed a few times. The V call is TRBV4-1, the J call TRBJ2-1; the D gene is possibly TRBD2 (6 bases). The CDR3 covers 17 residues. Germline loops: CDR1 MGHRA, CDR2 YSYEKL. Trimming pared 1 base from V and 1 base from J, leaving 14 bases between. CDR3 coding DNA: TGCGCCAGCAGCCAAGCGGGGGAGACAGATTCCTACAATGAGCAGTTCTTC. Translating gives CASSQAGETDSYNEQFF.

This rearrangement joins TRBV19 to TRBJ1-6; a possible D gene is TRBD1 (6 bases). Germline-derived CDR1 and CDR2 are LNHDA and SQIVND (reference sequence). The CDR3 runs 16 residues. V dropped 4 bases and J dropped 7 bases, with 17 bases sitting between them. CDR3 protein: CASSTSSGVVNSPLHF. The CDR3 DNA reads TGTGCCAGTAGTACTTCATCAGGGGTGGTAAATTCACCCCTCCACTTT. Looking up the rest from reference TRBV19 and TRBJ1-6 gives the full variable domain: DGGITQSPKYLFRKEGQNVTLSCEQNLNHDAMYWYRQDPGQGLRLIYYSQIVNDFQKGDIAEGYSVSREKKESFPLTVTSAQKNPTAFYLCASSTSSGVVNSPLHFGNGTRLTVT.

The CDR3 spells CASSVGAAPGNTIYF. For the CDR3, the DNA is TGTGCCAGCAGCGTAGGGGCAGCCCCCGGAAACACCATATATTTT. The chain uses TRBV9 and TRBJ1-3; D ambiguous. V lost 0 bases, J lost 4 bases, and 11 bases lay in between. The germline CDR1 and CDR2 sequences are SGDLS and YYNGEE. The CDR3 has 15 residues.

This clone has only a few counts. This chain uses TRBV19 with TRBJ1-2; 10 bases agree with TRBD1. Unmatched junction bases numbered 13, after V lost 6 bases and J lost 9 bases. The CDR3 spans 15 residues. Germline CDR1 reads LNHDA; CDR2 reads SQIVND (reference sequence). The CDR3 nucleotides are TGTGCCAGTAGATCACCCCCCTCGACAGGGGGCAGCTACACCTTC. It is translated as CASRSPPSTGGSYTF.

This chain links TRBV6-2 or TRBV6-3 with TRBJ2-5, with 7 bases matching TRBD1. The CDR3 sequence is 13 residues long. In germline, CDR1 is MNHEY, CDR2 SVGEGT. With V trimmed by 5 bases and J by 6 bases, 6 bases remained unmatched. This chain's CDR3 is CASSPTGLKTQYF. CDR3 sequence (DNA): TGTGCCAGCAGTCCGACAGGGTTAAAGACCCAGTACTTC.

The rearrangement links TRBV28 to TRBJ2-2; perhaps TRBD2 as D (5 bases). Trimming removed 7 bases from V and 1 base from J, with 10 bases in between. Looked up from germline, CDR1 is MDHEN and CDR2 is SYDVKM. There are 14 residues in the CDR3. The CDR3 DNA reads as TGTGCCAGCATCGGTGGAGGGAACACCGGGGAGCTGTTTTTT. This sequence encodes CASIGGGNTGELFF.

This chain's CDR3 is CASSRQGFGNTEAFF. The DNA of the CDR3 is TGTGCCAGCAGCCGCCAGGGTTTCGGGAACACTGAAGCTTTCTTT. The chain carries TRBV7-2 and TRBJ1-1; D is possibly TRBD1 (5 bases). This CDR3 has 15 amino acids. The V gene's germline CDR1 is SGHTA and CDR2 FQGNSA. V lost 5 bases, J lost 1 base, and 14 bases lay in between.

The chain joins TRBV7-8 to TRBJ1-5; TRBD1 matches 8 bases. Germline assignment: CDR1 SGHVS and CDR2 FQNEAQ. The CDR3 runs 20 residues. The trim removed 4 bases at V and 2 bases at J, leaving 19 bases unmatched. This CDR3 is CASSSLPPHSGTGGNQPQHF. CDR3 in DNA: TGTGCCAGCAGCTCCCTTCCTCCCCATTCCGGGACAGGAGGCAATCAGCCCCAGCATTTT.

This clone occurred a few times. The V call is TRBV28, the J call TRBJ1-5; D is perhaps TRBD1 (5 bases). The CDR3 sequence is 14 residues long. The germline V gene has CDR1 MDHEN and CDR2 SYDVKM. V lost 3 bases to trimming and J lost 5 bases, with 11 bases between them. The CDR3 DNA reads as TGTGCCAGCAGTTTGGGGGGTCCGGATCAGCCCCAGCATTTT. It codes for CASSLGGPDQPQHF.

A word on this clone: Its ends do not fully match the called genes, so a read error is possible. This sequence joins TRBV9 and TRBJ2-5; 14 positions match TRBD2. The CDR3 has 12 residues. The V gene's germline CDR1 is SGDLS and CDR2 YYNGEE. CDR3 coding DNA: TGTGCCAGCAGCGCCGCGACTAGCGGGGGGGACTTC. This codes for CASSAATSGGDF.

CDR3 loop: CASRGGAGSYEQYF. Here the CDR3 DNA reads TGTGCCAGCAGGGGGGGAGCGGGGAGCTACGAGCAGTACTTC. The J gene is TRBJ2-7, the V gene TRBV2; 7 bases agree with TRBD2. With 6 bases clipped from V and 3 bases from J, the junction kept 8 bases outside the gene matches. The length of the CDR3 is 14 residues. The V gene's germline CDR1 is SNHLY and CDR2 FYNNEI.

This clone was seen only once. The chain employs TRBV12-3 or TRBV12-4 and TRBJ1-2; the D gene is possibly TRBD1 (6 bases). Trimming pared 5 bases from V and 8 bases from J, leaving 12 bases between. This CDR3 contains 12 residues. As DNA, the CDR3 is TGTGCCAGCAGTGGACAGTCGGGCGGCTACACCTTC. This gives the protein CASSGQSGGYTF.